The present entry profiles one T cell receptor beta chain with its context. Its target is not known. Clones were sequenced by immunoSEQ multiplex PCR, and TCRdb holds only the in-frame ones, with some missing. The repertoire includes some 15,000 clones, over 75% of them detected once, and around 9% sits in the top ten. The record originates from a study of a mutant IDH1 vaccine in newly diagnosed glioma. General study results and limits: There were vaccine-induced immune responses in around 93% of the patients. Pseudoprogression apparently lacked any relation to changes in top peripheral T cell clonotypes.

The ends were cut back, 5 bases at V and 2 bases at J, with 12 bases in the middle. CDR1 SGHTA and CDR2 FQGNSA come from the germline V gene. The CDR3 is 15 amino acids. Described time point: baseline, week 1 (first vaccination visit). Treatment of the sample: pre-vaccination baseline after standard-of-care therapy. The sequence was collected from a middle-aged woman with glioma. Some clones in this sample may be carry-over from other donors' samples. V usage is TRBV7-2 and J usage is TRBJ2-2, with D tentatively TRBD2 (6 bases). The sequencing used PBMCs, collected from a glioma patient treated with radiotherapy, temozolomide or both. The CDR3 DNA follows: TGTGCCAGCAGCCCATCGGCGGGAAACACCGGGGAGCTGTTTTTT. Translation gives CASSPSAGNTGELFF.